This TCR beta chain came from a study of T cells after yellow fever vaccination. In the study overall: The authors prepared low-cell-number fractions using SMART-Seq v4 Ultra Low Input. Study-wide results and limits: Within FACS-sorted repertoires, abundant clonotypes contaminating from the bulk population could be present. Once the booster was given, most primary-vaccination clones reappeared, at more than 95% for CD4 and 85% to 90% for CD8.

Each CDR3 protein is one row after TCRdb ran MiXCR on the 5' RACE reads. Of roughly 300,000 distinct CDR3 sequences listed, roughly 8.4% were seen once; the top ten hold around 17%. This clonotype came up a few times. The antigen is undetermined. The TCR sequence derives from a man aged 18-30 years who received the YFV17D yellow fever vaccine. Sequencing used PBMCs, obtained around 45 days after the first yellow fever vaccination.

The CDR3: CASSTVPGGSETQYF. In DNA form, the CDR3 reads TGTGCCAGCAGCACGGTCCCGGGGGGGTCGGAGACCCAGTACTTC. This chain joins TRBV7-9 and TRBJ2-5; 8 nucleotides match TRBD2. Trimming took 5 bases from V and 5 from J; bases not matched to a gene: 10. The CDR3 is 15 residues long. The V gene's germline CDR1 is SEHNR and CDR2 FQNEAQ (reference sequence).